The entry below gives a single T cell receptor (beta chain) sequence along with its context. This sample is part of a study of blood T cell repertoires in COVID-19. Turning to the study itself: Acute-phase and convalescent COVID-19 samples originated in the United States, Italy and Spain. Sources were T cells, B-cell-depleted T cells, or PBMCs; the material itself was cDNA or gDNA.

As originally analysed: Amplifying reference gene primers gave estimates of nucleated cell counts. TCRdb's table, derived via immunoSEQ multiplex PCR, lists solely in-frame clones and lacks some. The D gene and trimming were derived from the DNA, and the V and J assignments and clone size from that table. The profile shows 120,000 to 150,000 clones, roughly 88% of them singletons. J was trimmed by 2 bases and V by 4 bases; bases with no gene match: 9. In germline, CDR1 is PRHDT, CDR2 FYEKMQ (reference sequence). CDR3 length equals 17 residues. This TCR was recovered from a human donor in a cohort sampled during active COVID-19. J is TRBJ2-1 and V is TRBV13; TRBD2 matches at 9 bases. Material: peripheral blood. This CDR3 reads CASSSLMTSGAYNEQFF. DNA for the CDR3: TGTGCCAGCAGCTCCCTTATGACTAGCGGCGCCTACAATGAGCAGTTCTTC.